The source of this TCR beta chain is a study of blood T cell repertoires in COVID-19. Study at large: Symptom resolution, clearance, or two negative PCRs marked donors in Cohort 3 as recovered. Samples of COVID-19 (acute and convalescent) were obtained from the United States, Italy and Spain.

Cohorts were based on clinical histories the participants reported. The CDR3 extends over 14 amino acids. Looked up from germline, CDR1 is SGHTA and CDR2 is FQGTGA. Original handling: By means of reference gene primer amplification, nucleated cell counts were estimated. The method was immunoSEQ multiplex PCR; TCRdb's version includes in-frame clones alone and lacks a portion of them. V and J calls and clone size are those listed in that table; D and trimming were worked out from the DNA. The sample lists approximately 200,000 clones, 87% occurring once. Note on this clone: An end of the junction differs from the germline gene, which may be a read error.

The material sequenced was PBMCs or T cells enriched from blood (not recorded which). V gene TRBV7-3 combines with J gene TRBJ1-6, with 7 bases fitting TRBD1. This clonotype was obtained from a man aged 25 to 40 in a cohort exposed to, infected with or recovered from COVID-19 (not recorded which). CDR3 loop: CASSLTGVESPLHF. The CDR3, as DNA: TGTGCCAGCAGCCTAACAGGGGTAGAATCACCCCTCCACTTT.